This T cell receptor (beta chain) was sequenced for a study of response to subunit inactivated influenza vaccine. Findings and limits, study-wide: T cells newly recruited by each seasonal influenza vaccination are few, the authors suggested.

This CDR3 comprises 17 residues. The germline CDR1 and CDR2 sequences are DFQATT and SNEGSKA (reference sequence). V lost 0 bases to trimming and J lost 3 bases, with 17 bases between them. TCRdb re-called the RT-PCR reads through MiXCR, storing one row per CDR3 protein. The sample consists of 500,000 or so distinct CDR3 sequences, about 17% of them appearing once. As for this clonotype: No antigen is known for it.

The receptor was isolated from a man aged 45-69 years who received an inactivated influenza vaccine. V gene TRBV20-1 combines with J gene TRBJ1-4, with D maybe TRBD1 (6 bases). Sample: CD4+ T cells sorted from PBMCs, taken less than 25 months after vaccination. CDR3 region: CSARDYRGRGANEKLFF. The CDR3 nucleotides read TGCAGTGCTAGAGATTATCGGGGGCGGGGGGCTAATGAAAAACTGTTTTTT.